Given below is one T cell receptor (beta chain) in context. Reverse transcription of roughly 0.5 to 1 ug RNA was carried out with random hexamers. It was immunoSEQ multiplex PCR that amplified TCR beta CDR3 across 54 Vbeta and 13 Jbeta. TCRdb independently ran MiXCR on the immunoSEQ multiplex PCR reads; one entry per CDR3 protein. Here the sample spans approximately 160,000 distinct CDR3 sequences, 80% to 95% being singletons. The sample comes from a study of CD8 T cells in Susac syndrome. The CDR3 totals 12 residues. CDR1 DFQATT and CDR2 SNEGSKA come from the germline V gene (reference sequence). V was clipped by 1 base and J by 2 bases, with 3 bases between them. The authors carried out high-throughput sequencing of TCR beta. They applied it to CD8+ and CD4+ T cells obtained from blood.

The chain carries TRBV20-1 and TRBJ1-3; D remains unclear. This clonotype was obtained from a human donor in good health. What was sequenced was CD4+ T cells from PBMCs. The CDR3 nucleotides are TGCAGTGCTAGAGGACCTGGAAACACCATATATTTT. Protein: CSARGPGNTIYF.